Reported below is one TCR beta chain. What it binds is unknown. Generated by immunoSEQ multiplex PCR, the TCRdb table keeps only in-frame clones and is missing some. The sample consists of about 58,000 clones, roughly nine tenths of them appearing once. The germline V gene encodes CDR1 SGHRS and CDR2 YFSETQ. The CDR3 contains 15 residues. V shed 1 base and J shed 3 bases, with 12 bases lying between them. This sample was taken from a study of cytomegalovirus exposure and HLA in healthy donors. Study-wide results and caveats: High sensitivity and specificity were reportedly achieved when the classifier diagnosed cytomegalovirus status. The authors enumerated around 150 TCR beta chains as linked to cytomegalovirus. In a later analysis, first-cohort TCR clusters were found to tend to co-occur in the 100 to 150 validation repertoires.

The V and J genes are TRBV5-1 and TRBJ2-3; D may be TRBD1 (7 bases). Sequencing used PBMCs. The TCR sequence derives from a man aged 18 to 29 in good health and CMV-seronegative. The CDR3 nucleotides are TGCGCCAGCAGCTTGCAGGGGGGTATGACAGATACGCAGTATTTT. As protein: CASSLQGGMTDTQYF.